This T cell receptor beta chain was sequenced in a study of T cell responses to AZD1222 COVID-19 vaccine. The CDR3 runs 16 residues. Germline V gene sequence: CDR1 SGHDT, CDR2 YYEEEE. With V trimmed by 3 bases and J by 6 bases, 9 bases remained unmatched. TCRdb's copy holds only in-frame clones and misses some; the assay was immunoSEQ multiplex PCR. The table lists around 15,000 clones, around 83% of them singletons. Recipients boosted at about 4 weeks or about 12 weeks are pooled. This rearrangement joins TRBV5-6 to TRBJ1-6; 7 bases are shared with TRBD1. The sequences come from peripheral blood, collected 28 days after the second AZD1222 dose. The clonotype was recovered from an adult who received the AZD1222 COVID-19 vaccine. CDR3 in amino acids: CASSWNPGQSNSPLHF. Written as DNA, the CDR3 is TGTGCCAGCAGCTGGAACCCGGGACAGAGTAATTCACCCCTCCACTTT.